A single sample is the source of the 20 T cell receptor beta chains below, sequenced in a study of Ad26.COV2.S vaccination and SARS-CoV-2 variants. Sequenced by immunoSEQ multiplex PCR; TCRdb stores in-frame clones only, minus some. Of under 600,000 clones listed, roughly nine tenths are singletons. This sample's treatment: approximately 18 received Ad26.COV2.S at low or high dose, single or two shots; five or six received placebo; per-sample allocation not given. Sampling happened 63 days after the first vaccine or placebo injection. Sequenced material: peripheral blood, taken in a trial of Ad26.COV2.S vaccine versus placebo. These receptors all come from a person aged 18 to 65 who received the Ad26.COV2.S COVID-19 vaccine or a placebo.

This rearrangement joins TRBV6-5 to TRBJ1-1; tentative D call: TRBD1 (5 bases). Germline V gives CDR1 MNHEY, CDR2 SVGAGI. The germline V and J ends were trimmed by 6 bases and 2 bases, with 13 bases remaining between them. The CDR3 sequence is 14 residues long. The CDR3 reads CASRARVTNTEAFF. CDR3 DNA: TGTGCCAGCAGAGCCAGGGTGACTAACACTGAAGCTTTCTTT.

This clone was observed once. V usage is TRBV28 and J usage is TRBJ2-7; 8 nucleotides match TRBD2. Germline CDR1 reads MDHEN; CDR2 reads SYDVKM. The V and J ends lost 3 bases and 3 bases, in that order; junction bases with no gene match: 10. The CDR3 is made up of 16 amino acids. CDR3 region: CASSFTTGTRVYEQYF. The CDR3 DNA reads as TGTGCCAGCAGTTTCACAACCGGGACTAGGGTCTACGAGCAGTACTTC.

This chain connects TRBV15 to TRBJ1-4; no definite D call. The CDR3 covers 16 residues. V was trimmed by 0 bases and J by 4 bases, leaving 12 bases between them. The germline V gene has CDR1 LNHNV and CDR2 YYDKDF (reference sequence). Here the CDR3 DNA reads TGTGCCACCAGCAGAGATTTGTGGCTGGGTAATGAAAAACTGTTTTTT. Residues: CATSRDLWLGNEKLFF.

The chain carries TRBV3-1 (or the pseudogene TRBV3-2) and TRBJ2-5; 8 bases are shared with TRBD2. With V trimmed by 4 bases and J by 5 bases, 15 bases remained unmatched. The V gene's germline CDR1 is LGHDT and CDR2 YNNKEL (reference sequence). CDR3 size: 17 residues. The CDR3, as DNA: TGTGCCAGCAGCCTGAGGGAGCGGGGGACTGCCTCGGAGACCCAGTACTTC. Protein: CASSLRERGTASETQYF.

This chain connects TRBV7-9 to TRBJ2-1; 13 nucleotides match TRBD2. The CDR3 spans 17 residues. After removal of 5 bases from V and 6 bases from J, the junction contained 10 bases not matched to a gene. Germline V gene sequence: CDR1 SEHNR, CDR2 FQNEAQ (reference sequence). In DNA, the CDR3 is TGTGCCAGCAGCCCTAACTTACTAGCGGGAGGGCTCAATGAGCAGTTCTTC. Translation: CASSPNLLAGGLNEQFF.

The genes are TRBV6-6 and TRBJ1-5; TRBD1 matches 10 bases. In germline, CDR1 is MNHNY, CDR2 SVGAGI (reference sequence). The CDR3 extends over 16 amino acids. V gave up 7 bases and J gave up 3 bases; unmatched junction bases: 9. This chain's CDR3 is CASKPKGQGFNQPQHF. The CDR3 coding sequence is TGTGCCAGCAAACCGAAGGGACAGGGGTTCAATCAGCCCCAGCATTTT.

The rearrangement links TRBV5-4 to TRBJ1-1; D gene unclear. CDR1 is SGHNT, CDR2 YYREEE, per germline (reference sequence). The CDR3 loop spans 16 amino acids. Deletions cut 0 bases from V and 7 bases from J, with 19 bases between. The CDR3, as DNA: TGTGCCAGCAGCTTGGTCACCGGGCCTAGGGAAGGTGAAGCTTTCTTT. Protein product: CASSLVTGPREGEAFF.

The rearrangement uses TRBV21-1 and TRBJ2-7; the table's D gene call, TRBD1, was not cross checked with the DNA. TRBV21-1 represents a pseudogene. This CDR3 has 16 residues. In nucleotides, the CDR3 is TGTGCCAGCAGCAAGGATGGGGCCCCGTGTTACTACGAGCAGTACTTC. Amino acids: CASSKDGAPCYYEQYF.

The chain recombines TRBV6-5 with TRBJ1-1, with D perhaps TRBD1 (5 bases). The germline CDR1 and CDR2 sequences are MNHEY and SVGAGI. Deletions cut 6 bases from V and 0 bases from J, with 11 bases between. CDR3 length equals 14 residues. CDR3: CASRVVGLNTEAFF. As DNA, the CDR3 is TGTGCCAGCAGGGTAGTGGGGCTGAACACTGAAGCTTTCTTT.

CDR3 sequence (DNA): TGCGCCAGCAGCCCAGGAGTCGGTCTTTCCTACGAGCAGTACTTC. It yields the protein CASSPGVGLSYEQYF. The chain combines TRBV5-1 with TRBJ2-7; D remains unclear. Deletions cut 4 bases from V and 1 base from J, with 15 bases between. In germline, CDR1 is SGHRS, CDR2 YFSETQ. This CDR3 is 15 amino acids long.

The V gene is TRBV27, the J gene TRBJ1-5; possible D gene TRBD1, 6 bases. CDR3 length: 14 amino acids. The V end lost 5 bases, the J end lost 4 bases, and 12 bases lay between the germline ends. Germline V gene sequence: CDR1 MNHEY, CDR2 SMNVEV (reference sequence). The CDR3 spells CASSPRGFNQPQHF. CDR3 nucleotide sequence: TGTGCCAGCAGTCCCAGGGGTTTTAATCAGCCCCAGCATTTT.

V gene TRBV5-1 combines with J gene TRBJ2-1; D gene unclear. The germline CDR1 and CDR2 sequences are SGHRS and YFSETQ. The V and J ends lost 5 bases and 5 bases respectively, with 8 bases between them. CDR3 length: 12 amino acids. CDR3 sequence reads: CASREAHNEQFF. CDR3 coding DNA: TGCGCCAGCAGAGAAGCCCACAATGAGCAGTTCTTC.

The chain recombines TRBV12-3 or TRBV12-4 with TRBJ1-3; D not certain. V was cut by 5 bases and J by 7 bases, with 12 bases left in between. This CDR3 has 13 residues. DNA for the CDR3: TGTGCCAGCAGTGTGGGAGGCGGGAACACCATATATTTT. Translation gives CASSVGGGNTIYF.

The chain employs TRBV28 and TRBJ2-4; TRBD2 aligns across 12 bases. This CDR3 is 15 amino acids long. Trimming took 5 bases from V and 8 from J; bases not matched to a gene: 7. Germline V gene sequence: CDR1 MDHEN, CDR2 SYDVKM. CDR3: CASSILAGGKDIQYF. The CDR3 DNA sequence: TGTGCCAGCAGTATCCTAGCGGGGGGGAAGGACATTCAGTACTTC.

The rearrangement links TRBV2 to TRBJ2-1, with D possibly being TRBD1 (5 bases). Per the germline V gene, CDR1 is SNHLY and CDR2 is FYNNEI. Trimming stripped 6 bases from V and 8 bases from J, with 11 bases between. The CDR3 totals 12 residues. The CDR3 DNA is TGTGCCAGCAGCCCCTCAGGGTATGAGCAGTTCTTC. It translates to CASSPSGYEQFF.

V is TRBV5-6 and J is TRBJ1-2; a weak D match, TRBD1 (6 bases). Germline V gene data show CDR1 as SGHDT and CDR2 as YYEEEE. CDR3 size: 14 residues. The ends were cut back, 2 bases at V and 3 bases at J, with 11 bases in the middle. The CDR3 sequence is CASSFENRDYGYTF. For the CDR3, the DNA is TGTGCCAGCAGCTTTGAGAACAGGGACTATGGCTACACCTTC.

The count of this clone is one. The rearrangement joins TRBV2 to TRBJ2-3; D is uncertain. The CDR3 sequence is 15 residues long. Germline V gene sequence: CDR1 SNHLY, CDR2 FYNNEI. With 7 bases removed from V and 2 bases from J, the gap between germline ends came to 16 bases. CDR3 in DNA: TGTGCCAGCACCCGCCGCAGCCTGGACACAGATACGCAGTATTTT. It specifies CASTRRSLDTDTQYF.

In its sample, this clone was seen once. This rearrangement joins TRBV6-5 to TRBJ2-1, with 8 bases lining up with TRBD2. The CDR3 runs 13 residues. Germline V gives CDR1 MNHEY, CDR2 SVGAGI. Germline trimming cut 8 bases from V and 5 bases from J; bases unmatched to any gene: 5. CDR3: CASDGGGHNEQFF. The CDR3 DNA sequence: TGTGCCAGCGACGGGGGGGGCCACAATGAGCAGTTCTTC.

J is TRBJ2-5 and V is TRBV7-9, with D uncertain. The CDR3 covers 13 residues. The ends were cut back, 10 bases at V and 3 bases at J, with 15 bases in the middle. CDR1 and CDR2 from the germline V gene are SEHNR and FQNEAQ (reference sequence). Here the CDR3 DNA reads TGTGCCACCACCCCTGCACTAAAAGAGACCCAGTACTTC. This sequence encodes CATTPALKETQYF.

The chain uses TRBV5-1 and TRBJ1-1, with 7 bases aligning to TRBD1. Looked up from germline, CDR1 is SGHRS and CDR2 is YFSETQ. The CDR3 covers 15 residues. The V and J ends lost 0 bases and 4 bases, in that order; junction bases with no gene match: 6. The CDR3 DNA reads TGCGCCAGCAGCTTGGGGGAGGACAGGCCCACTGAAGCTTTCTTT. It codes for CASSLGEDRPTEAFF.